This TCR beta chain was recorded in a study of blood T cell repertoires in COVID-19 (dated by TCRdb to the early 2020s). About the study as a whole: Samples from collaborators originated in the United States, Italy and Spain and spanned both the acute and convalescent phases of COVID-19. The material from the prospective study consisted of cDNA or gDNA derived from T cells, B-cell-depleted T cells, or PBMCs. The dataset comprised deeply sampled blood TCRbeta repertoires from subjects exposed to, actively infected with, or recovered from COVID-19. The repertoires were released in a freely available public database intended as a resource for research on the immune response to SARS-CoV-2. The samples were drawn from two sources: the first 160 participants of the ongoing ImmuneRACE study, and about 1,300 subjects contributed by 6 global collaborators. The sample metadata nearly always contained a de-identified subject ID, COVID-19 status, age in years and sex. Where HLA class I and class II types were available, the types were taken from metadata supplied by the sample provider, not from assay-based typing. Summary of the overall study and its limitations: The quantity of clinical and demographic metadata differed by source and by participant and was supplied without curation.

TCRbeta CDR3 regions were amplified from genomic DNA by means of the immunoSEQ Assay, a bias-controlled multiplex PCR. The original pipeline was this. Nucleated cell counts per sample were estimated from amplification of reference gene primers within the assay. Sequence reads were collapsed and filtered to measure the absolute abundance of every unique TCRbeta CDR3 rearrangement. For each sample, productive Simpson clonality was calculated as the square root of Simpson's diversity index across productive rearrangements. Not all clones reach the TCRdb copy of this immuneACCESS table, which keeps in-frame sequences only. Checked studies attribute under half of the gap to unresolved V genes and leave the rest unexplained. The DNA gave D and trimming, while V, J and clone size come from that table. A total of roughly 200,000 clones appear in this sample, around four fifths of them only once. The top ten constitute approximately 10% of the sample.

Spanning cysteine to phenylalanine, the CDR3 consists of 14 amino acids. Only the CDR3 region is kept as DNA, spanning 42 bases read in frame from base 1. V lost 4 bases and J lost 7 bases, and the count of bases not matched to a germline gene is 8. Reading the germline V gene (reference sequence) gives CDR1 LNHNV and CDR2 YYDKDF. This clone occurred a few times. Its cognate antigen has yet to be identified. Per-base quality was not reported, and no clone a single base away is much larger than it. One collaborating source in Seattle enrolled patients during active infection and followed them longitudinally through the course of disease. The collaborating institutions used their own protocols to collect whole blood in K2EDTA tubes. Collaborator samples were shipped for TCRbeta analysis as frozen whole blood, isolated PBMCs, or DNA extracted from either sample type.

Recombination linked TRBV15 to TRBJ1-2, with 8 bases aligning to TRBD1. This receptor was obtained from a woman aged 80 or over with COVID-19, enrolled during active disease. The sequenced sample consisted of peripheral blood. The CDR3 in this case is CATSTRTGLFGYTF. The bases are TGTGCCACCAGCACCAGGACAGGGCTCTTTGGCTACACCTTC.